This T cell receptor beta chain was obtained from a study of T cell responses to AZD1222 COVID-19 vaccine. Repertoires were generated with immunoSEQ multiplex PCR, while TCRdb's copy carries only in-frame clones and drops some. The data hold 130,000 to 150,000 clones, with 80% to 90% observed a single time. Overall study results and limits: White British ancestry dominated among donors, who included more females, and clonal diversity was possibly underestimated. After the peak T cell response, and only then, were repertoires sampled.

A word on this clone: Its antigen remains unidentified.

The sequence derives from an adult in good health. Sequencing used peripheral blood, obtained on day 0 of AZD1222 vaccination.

DNA for the CDR3: TGTGCCAGCAGTCCGGGAGCTTACAATGAGCAGTTCTTC. Its translation: CASSPGAYNEQFF. This chain uses TRBV6-5 with TRBJ2-1; D perhaps matches TRBD2 (6 bases). The CDR3 runs to 13 residues. Trimming cost V 5 bases and J 4 bases, with 9 bases left between them. The germline V gene has CDR1 MNHEY and CDR2 SVGAGI.